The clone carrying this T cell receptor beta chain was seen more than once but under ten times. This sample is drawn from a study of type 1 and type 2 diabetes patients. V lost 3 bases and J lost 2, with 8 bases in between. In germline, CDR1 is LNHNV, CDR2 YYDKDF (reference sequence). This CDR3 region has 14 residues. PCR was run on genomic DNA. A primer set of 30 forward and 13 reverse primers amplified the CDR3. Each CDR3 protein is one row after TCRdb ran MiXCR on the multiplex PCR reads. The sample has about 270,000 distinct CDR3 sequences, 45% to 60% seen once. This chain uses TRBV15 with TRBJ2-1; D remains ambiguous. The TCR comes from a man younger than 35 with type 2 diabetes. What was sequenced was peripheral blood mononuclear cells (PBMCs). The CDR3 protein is CATSRTGAYNEQFF. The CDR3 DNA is TGTGCCACCAGCAGGACTGGGGCCTACAATGAGCAGTTCTTC.